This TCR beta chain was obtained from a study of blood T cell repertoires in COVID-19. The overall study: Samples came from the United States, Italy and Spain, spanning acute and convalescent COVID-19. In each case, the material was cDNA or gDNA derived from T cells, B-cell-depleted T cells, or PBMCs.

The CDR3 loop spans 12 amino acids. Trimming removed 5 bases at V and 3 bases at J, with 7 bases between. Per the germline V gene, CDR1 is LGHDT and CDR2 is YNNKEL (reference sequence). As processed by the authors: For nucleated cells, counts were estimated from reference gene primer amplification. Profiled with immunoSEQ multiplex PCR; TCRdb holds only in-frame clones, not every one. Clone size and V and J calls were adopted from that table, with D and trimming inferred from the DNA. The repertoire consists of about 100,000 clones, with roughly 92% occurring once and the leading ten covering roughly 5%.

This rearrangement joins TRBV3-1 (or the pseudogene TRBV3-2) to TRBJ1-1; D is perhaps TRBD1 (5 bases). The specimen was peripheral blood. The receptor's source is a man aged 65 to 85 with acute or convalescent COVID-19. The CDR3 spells CASSWGDTEAFF. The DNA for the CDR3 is TGTGCCAGCAGCTGGGGGGACACTGAAGCTTTCTTT.